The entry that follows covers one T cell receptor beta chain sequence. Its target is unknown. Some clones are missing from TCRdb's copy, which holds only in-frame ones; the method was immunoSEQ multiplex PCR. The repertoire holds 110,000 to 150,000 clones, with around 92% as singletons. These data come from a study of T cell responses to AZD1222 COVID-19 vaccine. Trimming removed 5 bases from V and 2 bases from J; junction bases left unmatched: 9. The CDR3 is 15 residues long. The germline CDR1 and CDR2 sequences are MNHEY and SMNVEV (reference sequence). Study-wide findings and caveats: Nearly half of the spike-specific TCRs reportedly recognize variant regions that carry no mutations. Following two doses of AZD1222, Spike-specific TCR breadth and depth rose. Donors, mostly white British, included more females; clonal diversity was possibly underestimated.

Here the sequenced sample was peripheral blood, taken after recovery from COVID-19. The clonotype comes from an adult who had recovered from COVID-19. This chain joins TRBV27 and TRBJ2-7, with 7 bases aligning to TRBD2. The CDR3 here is CASSESTSGTYEQYF. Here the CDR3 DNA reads TGTGCCAGCAGTGAAAGCACAAGCGGGACCTACGAGCAGTACTTC.